A selection of T cell receptor beta chains follows, all from one sample in a study of shared clonotypes between healthy human individuals. Libraries were prepared by immunoSEQ multiplex PCR; TCRdb keeps only in-frame clonotypes and omits some of them. The table lists 550,000 to 800,000 clones, roughly 87% of them singletons, with around a third in the top ten. Input material: memory CD8+ T cells from PBMCs. These receptors all come from a man younger than 35 in good health. Some clones in this sample may be carry-over from other donors' samples. Both conserved end residues are part of each CDR3. Fields, in order: CDR3 protein, CDR3 DNA, V gene, J gene, D gene, clone size. A D gene is named only where the DNA matches it firmly. Rows may omit the clone size; those that give it use once, few, many or a size class.

CDR3 protein: CASSPGQGPQETQYF; CDR3 DNA: TGTGCCAGCAGCCCTGGACAGGGACCCCAAGAGACCCAGTACTTC; V gene: TRBV7-9; J gene: TRBJ2-5; D gene: TRBD1; clone size: .
CDR3 protein: CASSQLQGRESNQPQHF; CDR3 DNA: TGCGCCAGCAGCCAGTTACAGGGTAGAGAAAGCAATCAGCCCCAGCATTTT; V gene: TRBV4-1; J gene: TRBJ1-5; D gene: .; clone size: many
CDR3 protein: CATSREYNSNQPQHF; CDR3 DNA: TGTGCCACCAGCAGAGAATATAATAGCAATCAGCCCCAGCATTTT; V gene: TRBV15; J gene: TRBJ1-5; D gene: .; clone size: .
CDR3 protein: CASIGGLMNTEAFF; CDR3 DNA: TGTGCCAGCATCGGGGGATTAATGAACACTGAAGCTTTCTTT; V gene: TRBV27; J gene: TRBJ1-1; D gene: .; clone size: once
CDR3 protein: CASSAPGQTSNQPQHF; CDR3 DNA: TGTGCCAGCAGCGCGCCGGGACAAACTAGCAATCAGCCCCAGCATTTT; V gene: TRBV7-9; J gene: TRBJ1-5; D gene: .; clone size: .
CDR3 protein: CASSGLAGGPADTQYF; CDR3 DNA: TGTGCCAGCAGTGGGTTAGCGGGAGGGCCGGCAGATACGCAGTATTTT; V gene: TRBV6-1; J gene: TRBJ2-3; D gene: TRBD2; clone size: .
CDR3 protein: CASSIGTGAYEQYF; CDR3 DNA: TGTGCCAGTAGTATCGGGACAGGGGCGTACGAGCAGTACTTC; V gene: TRBV19; J gene: TRBJ2-7; D gene: TRBD1; clone size: .
CDR3 protein: CASRPLGRMGTDTQYF; CDR3 DNA: TGTGCCAGCAGGCCCCTCGGGAGAATGGGCACAGATACGCAGTATTTT; V gene: TRBV27; J gene: TRBJ2-3; D gene: .; clone size: .
CDR3 protein: CASSLEKGRTNTGELFF; CDR3 DNA: TGTGCCAGCAGCTTAGAGAAAGGCAGGACGAACACCGGGGAGCTGTTTTTT; V gene: TRBV7-6; J gene: TRBJ2-2; D gene: .; clone size: .
CDR3 protein: CAIRVGHLNTEAFF; CDR3 DNA: TGTGCCATCAGAGTAGGACATTTGAACACTGAAGCTTTCTTT; V gene: TRBV10-3; J gene: TRBJ1-1; D gene: .; clone size: .